A selection of T cell receptor beta chains follows, all from one sample in a study of cytomegalovirus exposure and HLA in healthy donors. Produced via immunoSEQ multiplex PCR; TCRdb's table is partial and in-frame only. In the table there are approximately 150,000 clones, 77% of which are singletons. Sequenced sample: PBMCs. The receptors were sampled from a woman in her 30s in good health and CMV-seronegative. CDR3s include the opening cysteine and the closing phenylalanine or tryptophan. The D gene is left open where the match is weak. Part of the rows lack a size; the others show once, few, many or a class for expanded clones.

d_call	clone_size	v_call	j_call	cdr3_aa	cdr3_nt
TRBD1	NA	TRBV5-1	TRBJ1-2	CASSSEGQGEGNGYTF	TGCGCCAGCAGCTCGGAAGGACAGGGAGAGGGGAATGGCTACACCTTC
NA	once	TRBV15	TRBJ2-3	CATSRDGTTRDTQYF	TGTGCCACCAGCAGAGATGGGACAACAAGAGATACGCAGTATTTT
NA	NA	TRBV19	TRBJ1-5	CASSIGGQPQHF	TGTGCCAGTAGTATAGGAGGTCAGCCCCAGCATTTT
TRBD1	once	TRBV20-1	TRBJ1-2	CSVDRVDGYTF	TGCAGTGTCGACAGGGTGGACGGCTACACCTTC
NA	NA	TRBV18	TRBJ1-1	CASSPGPRGTEAFF	TGTGCCAGCTCACCGGGCCCCAGGGGCACTGAAGCTTTCTTT
TRBD2	NA	TRBV7-9	TRBJ2-2	CASSRRTSGNTGELFF	TGTGCCAGCAGCCGCAGGACTAGCGGGAACACCGGGGAGCTGTTTTTT
NA	once	TRBV30	TRBJ2-7	CAWSRRQDEQYF	TGTGCCTGGAGTCGCAGGCAGGACGAGCAGTACTTC
NA	NA	TRBV7-9	TRBJ1-1	CASSPNLNTEAFF	TGTGCCAGCAGCCCAAATTTGAACACTGAAGCTTTCTTT
NA	NA	TRBV11-2	TRBJ2-3	CASSLGGGSTDTQYF	TGTGCCAGCAGCTTAGGTGGCGGCTCCACAGATACGCAGTATTTT
TRBD2	NA	TRBV7-2	TRBJ2-5	CASSFGGVGETQYF	TGTGCCAGCAGCTTCGGGGGGGTAGGGGAGACCCAGTACTTC
NA	NA	TRBV2	TRBJ2-1	CASSKGSLTGYNEQFF	TGTGCCAGCAGTAAGGGGTCCCTAACCGGCTACAATGAGCAGTTCTTC
TRBD1	NA	TRBV15	TRBJ2-5	CATSRDEDRPQETQYF	TGTGCCACCAGCAGAGATGAGGACAGGCCCCAAGAGACCCAGTACTTC
TRBD1	NA	TRBV5-1	TRBJ2-3	CASSLDRGQDTQYF	TGCGCCAGCAGCCTGGACAGGGGGCAAGATACGCAGTATTTT
NA	NA	TRBV5-1	TRBJ1-4	CASSFTSGMTNEKLFF	TGCGCCAGCAGCTTCACCTCAGGAATGACTAATGAAAAACTGTTTTTT
NA	once	TRBV29-1	TRBJ1-1	CSVVRQIMNTEAFF	TGCAGCGTTGTCAGGCAGATCATGAACACTGAAGCTTTCTTT
NA	NA	TRBV23-1	TRBJ1-5	CASSQSRSQPQHF	TGCGCCAGCAGTCAATCTCGAAGCCAGCCCCAGCATTTT
NA	NA	TRBV28	TRBJ2-7	CASRGGFNEQYF	TGTGCCAGCAGGGGGGGATTCAACGAGCAGTACTTC
NA	NA	TRBV19	TRBJ1-5	CASNRIGGLSNQPQHF	TGTGCCAGTAATCGCATTGGGGGACTTAGCAATCAGCCCCAGCATTTT
TRBD1	NA	TRBV7-8	TRBJ1-6	CASSSGTGVYNSPLHF	TGTGCCAGCAGCTCTGGTACAGGGGTCTATAATTCACCCCTCCACTTT
NA	few	TRBV7-9	TRBJ1-3	CASSFGGATGNTIYF	TGTGCCAGCAGCTTTGGGGGCGCAACCGGAAACACCATATATTTT
TRBD1	NA	TRBV5-6	TRBJ2-3	CASSLIGGISTDTQYF	TGTGCCAGCAGCTTGATAGGGGGCATAAGCACAGATACGCAGTATTTT
TRBD1	NA	TRBV4-3	TRBJ1-5	CASSLDRGGNQPQHF	TGCGCCAGCAGCCTTGACAGGGGTGGCAATCAGCCCCAGCATTTT
TRBD1	NA	TRBV28	TRBJ2-1	CASKSQGNIRNEQFF	TGTGCCAGCAAGTCACAGGGGAATATACGCAATGAGCAGTTCTTC
TRBD1	NA	TRBV25-1	TRBJ2-7	CASSVTGDRAYEQYF	TGTGCCAGCAGTGTGACAGGGGATAGGGCCTACGAGCAGTACTTC
NA	NA	TRBV28	TRBJ1-1	CASSLMGGFPEAFF	TGTGCCAGCAGTTTAATGGGGGGGTTCCCTGAAGCTTTCTTT
NA	NA	TRBV27	TRBJ1-2	CASSLSMGHFYGYTF	TGTGCCAGCAGTTTATCGATGGGACACTTCTATGGCTACACCTTC
TRBD1	few	TRBV30	TRBJ1-2	CAWRGDRYGYTF	TGTGCCTGGAGGGGGGACAGATATGGCTACACCTTC
TRBD1	once	TRBV19	TRBJ1-5	CASNGRGQGSNQPQHF	TGTGCCAGTAACGGACGAGGACAGGGGAGCAATCAGCCCCAGCATTTT
NA	few	TRBV7-9	TRBJ1-4	CASSPGLGDEKLFF	TGTGCCAGCAGCCCGGGCCTCGGGGATGAAAAACTGTTTTTT
TRBD2	NA	TRBV11-2	TRBJ2-7	CASSLGLADSYEQYF	TGTGCCAGCAGTTTGGGACTAGCGGACTCCTACGAGCAGTACTTC
TRBD1	once	TRBV18	TRBJ1-1	CASSRDRGTNTEAFF	TGTGCCAGCTCTCGGGACAGGGGGACGAACACTGAAGCTTTCTTT
NA	NA	TRBV5-6	TRBJ2-2	CASSLEMGFGDTGELFF	TGTGCCAGCAGCTTGGAGATGGGTTTCGGGGACACCGGGGAGCTGTTTTTT